The rows below give T cell receptor beta chains drawn from one sample of a study of blood T cells in healthy people across ages. Each CDR3 protein gets one entry after TCRdb re-called the 5' RACE reads with MiXCR. The profile shows about 1.5 million distinct CDR3 sequences, 35% to 45% of them singletons. Sequencing used blood. The receptors shown here come from a woman aged 18 to 35 in good health. CDR3s include the opening cysteine and the closing phenylalanine or tryptophan. Each record gives: D gene, clone size, J gene, V gene, CDR3 DNA, CDR3 protein. The D gene is left open where the match is weak. Where a row states a size, it is once, few, many or the class of an expanded clone; other rows omit it.

D gene: TRBD2; clone size: NA; J gene: TRBJ2-1; V gene: TRBV3-1; CDR3 DNA: TGTGCCAGCATAGGCAGCGGGGGTTCCGGTGAGCAGTTCTTC; CDR3 protein: CASIGSGGSGEQFF
D gene: NA; clone size: NA; J gene: TRBJ1-1; V gene: TRBV25-1; CDR3 DNA: TGTGCCAGCAGTTTGTGGGCCAGTAACACTGAAGCTTTCTTT; CDR3 protein: CASSLWASNTEAFF
D gene: NA; clone size: few; J gene: TRBJ2-5; V gene: TRBV7-9; CDR3 DNA: TGTGCCAGCAGCGCCGGGACACTACAAGAGACCCAGTACTTC; CDR3 protein: CASSAGTLQETQYF
D gene: NA; clone size: NA; J gene: TRBJ2-3; V gene: TRBV5-1; CDR3 DNA: TGCGCCAGCAGCTTTGAGGGGGTACCAGATACGCAGTATTTT; CDR3 protein: CASSFEGVPDTQYF
D gene: NA; clone size: NA; J gene: TRBJ2-1; V gene: TRBV4-3; CDR3 DNA: TGCGCCAGCAGCCAAGATACAGGGTGGTCCTACAATGAGCAGTTCTTC; CDR3 protein: CASSQDTGWSYNEQFF
D gene: NA; clone size: many; J gene: TRBJ2-7; V gene: TRBV5-4; CDR3 DNA: TGTGCCAGCAGCTCGAGTTCGATAATCCACGAGCAGTACTTC; CDR3 protein: CASSSSSIIHEQYF
D gene: NA; clone size: NA; J gene: TRBJ2-5; V gene: TRBV6-2/TRBV6-3; CDR3 DNA: TGTGCCAGCAGTTTGCCCTTTGACAGTCCTGAGCAGTACTTC; CDR3 protein: CASSLPFDSPEQYF
D gene: TRBD1; clone size: NA; J gene: TRBJ1-1; V gene: TRBV4-3; CDR3 DNA: TGCGCCAGCAGCTTAGACAGGGGCCCGAACACTGAAGCTTTCTTT; CDR3 protein: CASSLDRGPNTEAFF
D gene: TRBD2; clone size: few; J gene: TRBJ2-1; V gene: TRBV28; CDR3 DNA: TGTGCCAGCAGTTTAAGGCTAGCGGGGTGGAATGAGCAGTTCTTC; CDR3 protein: CASSLRLAGWNEQFF
D gene: TRBD1; clone size: NA; J gene: TRBJ1-4; V gene: TRBV4-3; CDR3 DNA: TGCGCCAGCAGCCAAGACGGGGGGACAGGGAGCGAAAAACTGTTTTTT; CDR3 protein: CASSQDGGTGSEKLFF
D gene: TRBD2; clone size: few; J gene: TRBJ2-1; V gene: TRBV6-6; CDR3 DNA: TGTGCCAGCAGCCAACCGGGACTAGCGTTGAATGAGCAGTTCTTC; CDR3 protein: CASSQPGLALNEQFF
D gene: NA; clone size: NA; J gene: TRBJ2-3; V gene: TRBV20-1; CDR3 DNA: TGCAGTGCACACGGGGCGGGATCCACAGATACGCAGTATTTT; CDR3 protein: CSAHGAGSTDTQYF
D gene: TRBD2; clone size: NA; J gene: TRBJ2-3; V gene: TRBV12-3/TRBV12-4; CDR3 DNA: TGTGCCAGCTGTATCGTGGGAGGGGGCACAGATACGCAGTATTTT; CDR3 protein: CASCIVGGGTDTQYF
D gene: NA; clone size: NA; J gene: TRBJ2-4; V gene: TRBV11-1; CDR3 DNA: TGTGCCAGCCGGCGGCTAGCCGAAAACATTCAGTACTTC; CDR3 protein: CASRRLAENIQYF
D gene: TRBD1; clone size: few; J gene: TRBJ1-2; V gene: TRBV4-2; CDR3 DNA: TGTGCCAGCAGCCAAGGATCCACAGGGGCCTATGGCTACACCTTC; CDR3 protein: CASSQGSTGAYGYTF